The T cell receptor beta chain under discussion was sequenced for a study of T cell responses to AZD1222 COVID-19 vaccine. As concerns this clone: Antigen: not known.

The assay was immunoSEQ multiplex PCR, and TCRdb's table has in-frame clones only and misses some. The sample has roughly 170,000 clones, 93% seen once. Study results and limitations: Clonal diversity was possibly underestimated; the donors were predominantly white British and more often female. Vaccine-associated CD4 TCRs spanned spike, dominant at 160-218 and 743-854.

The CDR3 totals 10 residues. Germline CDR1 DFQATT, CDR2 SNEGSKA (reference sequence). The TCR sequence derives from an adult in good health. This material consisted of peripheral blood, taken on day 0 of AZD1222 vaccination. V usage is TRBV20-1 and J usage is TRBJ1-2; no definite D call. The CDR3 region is CTTDYYGYTF. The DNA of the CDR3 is TGCACCACAGATTACTATGGCTACACCTTC.